Here is one T cell receptor beta chain with its context. This record belongs to a study of technical replicates of blood from a handful of donors. Using immunoSEQ multiplex PCR, the repertoire was profiled, and TCRdb retains in-frame clones only, with some absent. The sample consists of about 81,000 clones, 96% of them appearing once. CDR1 SNHLY and CDR2 FYNNEI come from the germline V gene. The V gene end was trimmed by 8 bases and the J gene end by 9 bases; junction bases not matched to a gene: 6. The CDR3 extends over 12 amino acids. The receptor's source is a human donor in good health. The sequencing input was T cells isolated from PBMCs. This sequence joins TRBV2 and TRBJ2-2; 7 bases agree with TRBD1. CDR3 bases: TGTGCCAGCGGATACAGGGGCCGGGAGCTGTTTTTT. It is translated as CASGYRGRELFF.